This entry features one T cell receptor beta chain sequence. Its binding antigen is unknown. No much larger clone exists at a distance of one base, and base qualities are not known. The sample is drawn from a study of T cells after posttransplantation cyclophosphamide (TCRdb year 2016). Concerning the study at large: Using TRB sequencing, the study followed how the T cell repertoire reconstituted after myeloablative bone marrow transplantation in which posttransplantation cyclophosphamide served as GVHD prophylaxis. Because TRA and TRB clonality correlated tightly in roughly nine samples, the subsequent TCR analyses were limited to TRB only. Samples from 35 to 45 PTCy-treated patients, along with samples from roughly 15 of their related bone marrow donors, underwent antigen receptor sequencing. Up to about 3 additional blood samples from 2 to 5.2 years after transplant were also TRB-sequenced in 3 patients, as was pretransplant blood from a handful of patients. Public TRB sequences were searched against a database of over 3,500 sequences associated with responses to pathogens, tumor antigens, self-antigens and alloantigens. Blood from all 30 or so PTCy patients with 1-year posttransplant specimens was subjected to TRB sequencing.

The CDR3 numbers 15 residues from cysteine through phenylalanine. Here the CDR3 DNA is all that survives: 45 bases in frame from base 1. Relative to germline, V is missing 2 bases and J is missing 8 bases, with 4 bases of the junction outside any gene match. Sequences LNHDA (CDR1) and SQIVND (CDR2) are obtained from the germline V gene (reference sequence). Related bone marrow donors provided peripheral blood samples on the day of marrow donation. Mononuclear cells from peripheral blood and bone marrow were separated by Ficoll-Hypaque density centrifugation and then cryopreserved. TRB sequencing was run on genomic DNA with either the immunoSEQ assay at survey resolution or the hsTCRB kit. The authors' analysis ran thus. Initial read processing used immunoSEQ software, and repertoire analyses used the LymphoSeq R package. Clonality was calculated as 1 minus normalized Shannon entropy, and the Gini coefficient was also calculated for each TRB dataset. Phenotypes of unsorted samples were inferred by mapping TRB sequences from sorted subsets of the recipient or donor onto unsorted samples of the same recipient. Drawn from immuneACCESS, this table holds only the in-frame rearrangements with V and J called that TCRdb kept. Clones are partly lost; checked studies trace under half to an unresolved V gene and leave the rest unexplained. V and J calls and clone size follow that table, whereas D and trimming were derived from the DNA. A total of around 66,000 clones appear in this sample, 93% of them only once. Of the sample, about 3% falls within the top ten clones.

What the work shows at the level of the full study, not this receptor alone: At 1-2 months, donor-recipient similarity was low but rose over the first year, and the later blood repertoires were often dominated by donor CD8+ memory clones. Across more than 35 patients, recipient CMV seropositivity and CMV reactivation were highly associated with TRB clonality; PTCy diversity was similar to CNI/methotrexate controls. The TRB repertoires of T cells infiltrating skin or the GI tract showed only limited overlap with the TRB repertoires found in blood.

The clonotype comes from a woman under 40 in good health and a related stem cell transplant donor. The receptor chain draws on TRBV19 and TRBJ2-1, with 12 central nucleotides matching TRBD1. Specimen: PBMCs. The sequenced DNA: TGTGCCAGTAGTATAATGGGGACAGGGGGCTATGAGCAGTTCTTC. It specifies CASSIMGTGGYEQFF.